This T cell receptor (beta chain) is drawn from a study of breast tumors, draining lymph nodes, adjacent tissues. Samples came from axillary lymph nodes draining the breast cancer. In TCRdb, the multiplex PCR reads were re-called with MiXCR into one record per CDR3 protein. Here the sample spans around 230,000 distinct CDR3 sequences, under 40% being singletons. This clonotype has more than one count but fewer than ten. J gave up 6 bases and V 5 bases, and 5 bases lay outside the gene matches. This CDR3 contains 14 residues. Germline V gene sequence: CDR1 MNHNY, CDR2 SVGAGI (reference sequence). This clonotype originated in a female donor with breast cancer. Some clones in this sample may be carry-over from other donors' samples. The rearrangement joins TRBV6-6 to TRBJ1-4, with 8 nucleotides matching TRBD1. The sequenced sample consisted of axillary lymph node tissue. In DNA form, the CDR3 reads TGTGCCAGCAGTATCGGACAGGGTTATGAAAAACTGTTTTTT. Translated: CASSIGQGYEKLFF.